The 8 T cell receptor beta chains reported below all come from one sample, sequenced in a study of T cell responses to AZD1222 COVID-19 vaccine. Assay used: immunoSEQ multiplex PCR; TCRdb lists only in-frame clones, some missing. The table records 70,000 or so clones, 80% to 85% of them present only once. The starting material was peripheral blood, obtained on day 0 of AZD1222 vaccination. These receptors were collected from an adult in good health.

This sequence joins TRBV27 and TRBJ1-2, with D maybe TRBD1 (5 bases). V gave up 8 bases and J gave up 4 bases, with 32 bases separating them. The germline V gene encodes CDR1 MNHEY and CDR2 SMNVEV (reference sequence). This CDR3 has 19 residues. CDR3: CASSPTWAGQTEGVYGYTF. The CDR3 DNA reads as TGTGCCAGCTCCCCAACATGGGCAGGCCAGACCGAAGGGGTCTATGGCTACACCTTC.

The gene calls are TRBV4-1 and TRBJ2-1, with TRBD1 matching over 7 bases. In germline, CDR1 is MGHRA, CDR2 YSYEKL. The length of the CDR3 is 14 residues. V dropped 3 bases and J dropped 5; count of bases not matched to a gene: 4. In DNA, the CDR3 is TGCGCCAGCAGCCACAGGGGGTTAGACAATGAGCAGTTCTTC. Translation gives CASSHRGLDNEQFF.

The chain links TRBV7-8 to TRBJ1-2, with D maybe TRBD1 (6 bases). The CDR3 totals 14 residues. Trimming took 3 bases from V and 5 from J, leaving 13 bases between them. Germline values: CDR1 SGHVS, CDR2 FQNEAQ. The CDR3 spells CASSFRGEIYGYTF. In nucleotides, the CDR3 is TGTGCCAGCAGCTTTAGGGGGGAAATTTATGGCTACACCTTC.

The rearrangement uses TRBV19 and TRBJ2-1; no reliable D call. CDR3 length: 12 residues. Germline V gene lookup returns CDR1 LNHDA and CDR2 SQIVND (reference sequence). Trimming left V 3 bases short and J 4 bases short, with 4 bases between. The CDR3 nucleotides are TGTGCCAGTAGTATGCGATACAATGAGCAGTTCTTC. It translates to CASSMRYNEQFF.

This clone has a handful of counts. Here the CDR3 DNA reads TGTGCCAGCAGCTGGACTAGCGGGGGGGCTTCAGATACGCAGTATTTT. This codes for CASSWTSGGASDTQYF. This chain joins TRBV7-2 and TRBJ2-3; 15 nucleotides line up with TRBD2. Trimming at V came to 4 bases and at J to 4 bases, leaving 3 bases not matched to a gene. This CDR3 contains 16 residues. Germline V gives CDR1 SGHTA, CDR2 FQGNSA.

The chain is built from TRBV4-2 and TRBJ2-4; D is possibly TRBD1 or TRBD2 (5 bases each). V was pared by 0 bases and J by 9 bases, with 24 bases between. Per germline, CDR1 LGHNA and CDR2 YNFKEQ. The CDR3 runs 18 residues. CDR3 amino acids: CASSQEPGQVSRRIIQYF. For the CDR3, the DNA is TGTGCCAGCAGCCAAGAGCCGGGGCAAGTTTCGCGTAGGATCATTCAGTACTTC.

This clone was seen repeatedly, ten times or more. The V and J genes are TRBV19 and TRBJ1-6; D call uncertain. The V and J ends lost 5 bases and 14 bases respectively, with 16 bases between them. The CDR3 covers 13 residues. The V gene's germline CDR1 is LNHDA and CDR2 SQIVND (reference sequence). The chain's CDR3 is CASSPVGASALHF. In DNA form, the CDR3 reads TGTGCCAGTAGTCCCGTGGGCGCATCGGCCCTCCACTTT.

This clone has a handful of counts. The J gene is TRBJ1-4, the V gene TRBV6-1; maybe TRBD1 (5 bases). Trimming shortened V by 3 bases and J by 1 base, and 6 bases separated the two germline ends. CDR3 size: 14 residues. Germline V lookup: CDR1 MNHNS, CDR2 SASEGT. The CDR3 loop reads CASSDRGTNEKLFF. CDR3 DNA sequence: TGTGCCAGCAGTGATAGGGGAACTAATGAAAAACTGTTTTTT.